The 10 T cell receptor beta chains in this list originate from one sample, sequenced in a study of response to subunit inactivated influenza vaccine. TCRdb recomputed calls from the RT-PCR reads with MiXCR, one row per CDR3 protein. This table holds hundreds of thousands of distinct CDR3 sequences, roughly 12% found once. Separately, the same data were catalogued under a study of T cells expressing NK-cell markers. In that study: Synthesis of TCR beta cDNA relied on 5'RACE template switching carrying UMIs.

The starting material was PBMCs from blood, obtained on the day of vaccination. All receptors come from a man between 50 and 59 years old who received an inactivated influenza vaccine.

The rearrangement joins TRBV5-6 to TRBJ2-3; D gene uncertain. The ends were cut back, 4 bases at V and 6 bases at J, with 9 bases in the middle. The CDR3 consists of 12 residues. The germline CDR1 and CDR2 sequences are SGHDT and YYEEEE. The CDR3, as DNA: TGTGCCAGCAGCCGGCCTGATGATACGCAGTATTTT. Its protein product is CASSRPDDTQYF.

The rearrangement links TRBV20-1 to TRBJ2-2; a weak D match, TRBD2 (5 bases). The germline V and J ends were trimmed by 3 bases and 5 bases, with 13 bases remaining between them. This CDR3 is built from 14 residues. Germline lookup yields CDR1 DFQATT and CDR2 SNEGSKA (reference sequence). The CDR3 region is CSASRTPGTGELFF. CDR3 in DNA: TGCAGTGCTAGTCGGACTCCTGGGACCGGGGAGCTGTTTTTT.

The gene calls are TRBV7-8 and TRBJ2-5; D ambiguous. The CDR3 has 13 amino acids. Germline CDR1 and CDR2: SGHVS and FQNEAQ. Trimming shortened V by 3 bases and J by 4 bases, and 9 bases separated the two germline ends. CDR3 protein: CASSFVVGETQYF. For the CDR3, the DNA is TGTGCCAGCAGCTTTGTCGTGGGAGAGACCCAGTACTTC.

The sample holds many counts of this clonotype. The chain recombines TRBV6-1 with TRBJ1-1; 8 nucleotides line up with TRBD1. Trimming cost V 5 bases and J 3 bases; bases outside gene matches: 5. The CDR3 is 14 residues long. The V gene's germline CDR1 is MNHNS and CDR2 SASEGT. The CDR3 nucleotides are TGTGCCAGCAGTCAGACAGGGGCGCACACTGAAGCTTTCTTT. This encodes CASSQTGAHTEAFF.

V is TRBV10-3 and J is TRBJ1-5; D not certain. V dropped 0 bases and J dropped 1 base, with 10 bases sitting between them. The CDR3 has 16 residues. Looked up from germline, CDR1 is ENHRY and CDR2 is SYGVKD. DNA for the CDR3: TGTGCCATCAGTGAGTCGGGAGGCGGCAGCAATCAGCCCCAGCATTTT. It translates to CAISESGGGSNQPQHF.

This clonotype was detected a few times. This chain uses TRBV5-1 with TRBJ2-2, with D unresolved. The germline V gene has CDR1 SGHRS and CDR2 YFSETQ. The CDR3 totals 15 residues. Trimming cost V 7 bases and J 0 bases, with 13 bases left between them. The CDR3 here is CASALSIANTGELFF. The DNA of the CDR3 is TGCGCCAGCGCACTATCCATCGCGAACACCGGGGAGCTGTTTTTT.

This CDR3 is CASWADGAEQYF. In nucleotides, the CDR3 is TGTGCCAGCTGGGCGGACGGGGCCGAGCAGTACTTC. The chain joins TRBV2 to TRBJ2-7; possibly TRBD1 or TRBD2 for D (5 bases each). This CDR3 is 12 amino acids long. Germline lookup yields CDR1 SNHLY and CDR2 FYNNEI. The V and J ends lost 8 bases and 6 bases respectively, with 14 bases between them.

A few counts support this clonotype. The chain is built from TRBV10-2 and TRBJ2-5; TRBD1 is a possible D gene (6 bases). V was pared by 7 bases and J by 2 bases, with 11 bases between. The V gene's germline CDR1 is WSHSY and CDR2 SAAADI. There are 13 residues in the CDR3. CDR3 in DNA: TGCGCCAGCACCAGGGGATCTCAAGAGACCCAGTACTTC. It encodes CASTRGSQETQYF.

The chain combines TRBV7-2 with TRBJ2-5, with 11 bases that match TRBD2. Per germline, CDR1 SGHTA and CDR2 FQGNSA. The CDR3 sequence is 14 residues long. V lost 4 bases to trimming and J lost 7 bases; unmatched junction nucleotides: 5. The CDR3 coding sequence is TGTGCCAGCAGCTATAGCGGGGGGGTTGTGACCCAGTACTTC. Translation gives CASSYSGGVVTQYF.

At least ten counts were recorded for this clonotype. The chain has TRBV28 and TRBJ2-5, with D unresolved. The V gene lost 2 bases and the J gene lost 2 bases, with 6 bases spanning the gap. The CDR3 totals 13 residues. Germline values: CDR1 MDHEN, CDR2 SYDVKM. The DNA of the CDR3 is TGTGCCAGCAGTTTAGGGAATCAAGAGACCCAGTACTTC. It encodes CASSLGNQETQYF. Complete variable domain (other parts from reference TRBV28 and TRBJ2-5): DVKVTQSSRYLVKRTGEKVFLECVQDMDHENMFWYRQDPGLGLRLIYFSYDVKMKEKGDIPEGYSVSREKKERFSLILESASTNQTSMYLCASSLGNQETQYFGPGTRLLVL.